These 28 T cell receptor beta chains share one sample of origin, sequenced in a study of T cells in Graves' hyperthyroidism and ophthalmopathy. Researchers amplified the TCR beta CDR3 regions from RNA transcripts. During a first-round RT-PCR of the TCR CDR3, the HTBI primer set was used. TCRdb independently ran MiXCR on the multiplex PCR reads; one entry per CDR3 protein. The table records around 690,000 distinct CDR3 sequences, 17% of them present only once. Sequencing was performed on blood. These receptor sequences come from a man in his fifties with Graves' hyperthyroidism.

This clonotype was counted many times. The chain carries TRBV20-1 and TRBJ2-5; 9 bases align to TRBD2. The length of the CDR3 is 14 residues. The V and J ends lost 0 bases and 5 bases, in that order; junction bases with no gene match: 4. Germline lookup yields CDR1 DFQATT and CDR2 SNEGSKA (reference sequence). In DNA, the CDR3 is TGCAGTGCTAGAGAGTGGACTAGCGTGGAGACCCAGTACTTC. This sequence encodes CSAREWTSVETQYF.

About this clonotype: Just one base apart from a much larger clone, this may be a read error. The gene calls are TRBV6-2 or TRBV6-3 and TRBJ2-7; D is ambiguous. V lost 7 bases and J lost 3, with 22 bases in between. Germline V gene data show CDR1 as MNHEY and CDR2 as SVGEGT. The CDR3 is 16 amino acids. CDR3 sequence reads: CASTPRLSPLSYEQYF. For the CDR3, the DNA is TGTGCCAGCACTCCCCGCTTAAGCCCCCTTAGCTACGAGCAGTACTTC.

This clonotype was counted many times. The J gene is TRBJ1-6, the V gene TRBV3-1; D unclear. Trimming shortened V by 6 bases and J by 9 bases, and 12 bases separated the two germline ends. This CDR3 is 13 amino acids long. Germline CDR1 LGHDT, CDR2 YNNKEL (reference sequence). CDR3 coding DNA: TGTGCCAGCAGGGGCCCCCCTGGTTCACCCCTCCACTTT. The encoded protein is CASRGPPGSPLHF.

The chain couples TRBV9 to TRBJ2-6; D may be TRBD1 (5 bases). V was clipped by 4 bases and J by 3 bases, with 11 bases between them. The V gene's germline CDR1 is SGDLS and CDR2 YYNGEE. The CDR3 has 15 amino acids. This CDR3 reads CASSSRVFGANVLTF. Written as DNA, the CDR3 is TGTGCCAGCAGCAGCAGGGTATTTGGGGCCAACGTCCTGACTTTC.

The chain uses TRBV27 and TRBJ1-5; possibly TRBD1 for D (6 bases). V was clipped by 5 bases and J by 0 bases, with 14 bases between them. Germline V CDR1 and CDR2: MNHEY, SMNVEV (reference sequence). This CDR3 is 16 amino acids long. CDR3 loop: CASSRVPQGSNQPQHF. The CDR3 DNA reads as TGTGCCAGCAGTCGGGTCCCACAGGGTAGCAATCAGCCCCAGCATTTT.

This clonotype occurred many times. This sequence joins TRBV9 and TRBJ2-3, with D uncertain. The germline gives CDR1 SGDLS, CDR2 YYNGEE. This CDR3 has 12 residues. V lost 5 bases, J lost 0 bases, and 4 bases lay in between. The CDR3 protein is CASSVSTDTQYF. The CDR3 DNA follows: TGTGCCAGCAGTGTCAGCACAGATACGCAGTATTTT.

The chain carries TRBV20-1 and TRBJ1-4; D gene ambiguous. V shed 6 bases and J shed 0 bases, with 11 bases lying between them. The germline CDR1 and CDR2 sequences are DFQATT and SNEGSKA (reference sequence). This CDR3 is 14 amino acids long. CDR3 protein: CSAVSFATNEKLFF. The CDR3 nucleotides read TGCAGTGCCGTATCTTTTGCAACTAATGAAAAACTGTTTTTT.

A remark on this clonotype: A much larger clone sits a single nucleotide away, making a read error possible. The chain is built from TRBV5-1 and TRBJ2-1, with TRBD1 identical over 11 bases. CDR3 length: 16 amino acids. Germline values: CDR1 SGHRS, CDR2 YFSETQ. This CDR3 is CASSLRGQGALDEQLF. The CDR3 DNA reads TGCGCCAGCAGCTTGCGCGGACAGGGGGCTTTGGATGAGCAGCTCTTC. Variable domain in full (rest from reference TRBV5-1 and TRBJ2-1): KAGVTQTPRYLIKTRGQQVTLSCSPISGHRSVSWYQQTPGQGLQFLFEYFSETQRNKGNFPGRFSGRQFSNSRSEMNVSTLELGDSALYLCASSLRGQGALDEQLFGPGTRLTVL.

The sample holds many counts of this clonotype. V is TRBV6-5 and J is TRBJ2-3; perhaps TRBD2 as D (5 bases). CDR1 MNHEY and CDR2 SVGAGI come from the germline V gene. V was pared by 0 bases and J by 2 bases, with 6 bases between. CDR3 length: 14 residues. The CDR3 protein is CASSYSGITDTQYF. The DNA for the CDR3 is TGTGCCAGCAGTTACTCCGGGATCACAGATACGCAGTATTTT.

The chain carries TRBV24-1 and TRBJ2-2, with 7 bases identical to TRBD2. Trimming cost V 4 bases and J 5 bases; bases outside gene matches: 15. The CDR3 has 18 residues. In germline, CDR1 is KGHDR, CDR2 SFDVKD. In DNA, the CDR3 is TGTGCCACCAGTGAGCAAGTTCGGCGCGGGAGCCAGACCGGGGAGCTGTTTTTT. It translates to CATSEQVRRGSQTGELFF.

The chain joins TRBV28 to TRBJ2-1; 8 bases align to TRBD1. The V segment lost 8 bases and the J segment 7 bases; nucleotides outside the gene matches: 4. Germline lookup yields CDR1 MDHEN and CDR2 SYDVKM. This CDR3 spans 12 amino acids. CDR3 sequence: CASRQGSNEQFF. DNA of the CDR3: TGTGCCAGCCGACAGGGGTCGAATGAGCAGTTCTTC.

This clonotype was seen a handful of times. The J gene is TRBJ2-1, the V gene TRBV19, with D tentatively TRBD1 (5 bases). The CDR3 runs 14 residues. V lost 3 bases to trimming and J lost 2 bases, with 8 bases between them. Germline loops: CDR1 LNHDA, CDR2 SQIVND (reference sequence). This chain's CDR3 is CASSIRGTYNEQFF. In DNA form, the CDR3 reads TGTGCCAGTAGTATTAGGGGAACCTACAATGAGCAGTTCTTC.

This clonotype was found many times. This rearrangement joins TRBV7-8 to TRBJ2-5, with TRBD2 as a possible D gene (6 bases). CDR3 size: 14 residues. Deletions cut 5 bases from V and 4 bases from J, with 14 bases between. CDR1 SGHVS and CDR2 FQNEAQ come from the germline V gene. The CDR3 sequence: CASSRARGRETQYF. The CDR3 DNA reads TGTGCCAGCAGCCGAGCCCGGGGGAGAGAGACCCAGTACTTC.

This rearrangement joins TRBV6-5 to TRBJ2-6; no clear D. There are 15 residues in the CDR3. Germline V gene lookup returns CDR1 MNHEY and CDR2 SVGAGI. Trimming took off 5 bases at V and 1 base at J, with 9 bases between the two ends. As DNA, the CDR3 is TGTGCCAGCAGTACTATCCGATCTGGGGCCAACGTCCTGACTTTC. Protein: CASSTIRSGANVLTF.

This chain joins TRBV3-1 and TRBJ2-3; D is unresolved. Looked up from germline, CDR1 is LGHDT and CDR2 is YNNKEL (reference sequence). Deletions cut 7 bases from V and 1 base from J, with 12 bases between. This CDR3 is 14 amino acids long. The CDR3 loop is CASTSILGTDTQYF. In nucleotides, the CDR3 is TGTGCCAGCACCTCCATCCTTGGCACAGATACGCAGTATTTT.

This clonotype has at least ten counts. The rearrangement uses TRBV6-1 and TRBJ2-7; the D gene is possibly TRBD2 (6 bases). CDR3 size: 14 residues. With 7 bases removed from V and 4 bases from J, the gap between germline ends came to 17 bases. Germline assignment: CDR1 MNHNS and CDR2 SASEGT. The chain's CDR3 is CASTMGGSGYEQYF. CDR3 DNA sequence: TGTGCCAGCACCATGGGAGGTAGCGGATACGAGCAGTACTTC.

V gene TRBV20-1 combines with J gene TRBJ2-7; D may be TRBD1 (7 bases). The V end lost 6 bases, the J end lost 3 bases, and 18 bases lay between the germline ends. The CDR3 contains 14 residues. Germline lookup yields CDR1 DFQATT and CDR2 SNEGSKA (reference sequence). The CDR3 sequence: CSARQGGQIYEQYF. The CDR3 DNA reads TGCAGTGCCAGGCAGGGGGGTCAAATCTACGAGCAGTACTTC.

The sample holds many counts of this clonotype. V usage is TRBV7-6 and J usage is TRBJ2-1, with 13 bases that match TRBD2. The CDR3 sequence is 15 residues long. J was trimmed by 10 bases and V by 5 bases; bases with no gene match: 8. Germline CDR1 SGHVS, CDR2 FNYEAQ. In DNA form, the CDR3 reads TGTGCCAGCAGCGACCGGACTAGCGGGAGAGGAGAGCAGTTCTTC. Protein: CASSDRTSGRGEQFF.

This clonotype has just a few counts. The rearrangement links TRBV7-2 to TRBJ2-7; either TRBD1 or TRBD2 may fit D (5 bases each). This CDR3 has 16 amino acids. V was shortened by 4 bases and J by 1 base, with 17 bases between the two germline ends. Per the germline V gene, CDR1 is SGHTA and CDR2 is FQGNSA. The CDR3 DNA reads as TGTGCCAGCAGCTCTGGGGGTATGGACTGGTCCTACGAGCAGTACTTC. Its translation is CASSSGGMDWSYEQYF.

This clonotype was picked up many times. The rearrangement joins TRBV18 to TRBJ2-7; the D is unclear. The V gene lost 4 bases and the J gene lost 2 bases, with 9 bases spanning the gap. The germline V gene has CDR1 KGHSH and CDR2 LQKENI. There are 13 residues in the CDR3. CDR3 amino acids: CASSRTATYEQYF. CDR3 bases: TGTGCCAGCTCACGTACTGCGACCTACGAGCAGTACTTC.

Ten or more counts support this clonotype. The rearrangement uses TRBV27 and TRBJ2-1, with 7 bases fitting TRBD1. The junction had 6 bases not matched to a gene; V was cut back by 6 bases and J by 1 base. CDR1 is MNHEY and CDR2 is SMNVEV in the germline V gene (reference sequence). The CDR3 contains 15 residues. In nucleotides, the CDR3 is TGTGCCAGCAGCTTAGACAGGGCTTCCTACAATGAGCAGTTCTTC. This sequence encodes CASSLDRASYNEQFF.

This clonotype was observed many times. J is TRBJ1-1 and V is TRBV2, with TRBD1 identical over 7 bases. The V gene end was trimmed by 7 bases and the J gene end by 7 bases; junction bases not matched to a gene: 9. The germline V gene has CDR1 SNHLY and CDR2 FYNNEI. The CDR3 runs to 13 residues. The CDR3 reads CASTGRGPLEAFF. The CDR3 DNA reads TGTGCCAGCACCGGAAGGGGGCCACTTGAAGCTTTCTTT.

This clonotype came up a few times. J is TRBJ1-4 and V is TRBV7-2; D gene unclear. The V end lost 5 bases, the J end lost 7 bases, and 17 bases lay between the germline ends. Germline CDR1 reads SGHTA; CDR2 reads FQGNSA. The CDR3 length is 15 residues. The CDR3 spells CASSPYGGRGEKLFF. The DNA of the CDR3 is TGTGCCAGCAGCCCCTATGGAGGGCGCGGTGAAAAACTGTTTTTT.

The V gene is TRBV9, the J gene TRBJ2-2; tentatively, D is TRBD1 (5 bases). Per germline, CDR1 SGDLS and CDR2 YYNGEE. Between the trimmed V and J ends, which lost 2 bases and 6 bases, there was a span of 14 bases. This CDR3 is 15 amino acids long. The CDR3 reads CASSVGPPWAGELFF. The DNA for the CDR3 is TGTGCCAGCAGCGTGGGGCCCCCTTGGGCCGGGGAGCTGTTTTTT.

The V and J genes are TRBV7-9 and TRBJ2-4; 13 bases are shared with TRBD2. The CDR3 sequence is 18 residues long. Trimming removed 5 bases from V and 8 bases from J; junction bases left unmatched: 15. Germline V gives CDR1 SEHNR, CDR2 FQNEAQ (reference sequence). CDR3 nucleotide sequence: TGTGCCAGCAGCACCGGGACTAGCGGGAATTTGGGGATGTACATTCAGTACTTC. Translated, it gives CASSTGTSGNLGMYIQYF.

This sequence joins TRBV7-2 and TRBJ2-1; 7 nucleotides agree with TRBD2. This CDR3 region has 11 residues. The J segment lost 13 bases and the V segment lost 6 bases, leaving 6 bases of the junction unmatched. CDR1 SGHTA and CDR2 FQGNSA come from the germline V gene. CDR3 in DNA: TGTGCCAGCAGTGGGGAGGGGTACCAGTTCTTC. Translation gives CASSGEGYQFF.

The sample holds many counts of this clonotype. The chain combines TRBV16 with TRBJ2-7; 8 bases agree with TRBD1. Germline trimming cut 4 bases from V and 0 bases from J; bases unmatched to any gene: 8. CDR3 length equals 16 residues. Germline loops: CDR1 KGHSY, CDR2 FQNENV. As DNA, the CDR3 is TGTGCCAGCAGCCCTGTTCGACAGGGGTACTCCTACGAGCAGTACTTC. This translates into CASSPVRQGYSYEQYF. Together with reference TRBV16 and TRBJ2-7, the CDR3 gives the full variable domain: GEEVAQTPKHLVRGEGQKAKLYCAPIKGHSYVFWYQQVLKNEFKFLISFQNENVFDETGMPKERFSAKCLPNSPCSLEIQATKLEDSAVYFCASSPVRQGYSYEQYFGPGTRLTVT.

The chain is built from TRBV5-1 and TRBJ2-2; tentatively, D is TRBD1 (6 bases). V was shortened by 0 bases and J by 7 bases, with 10 bases between the two germline ends. The germline V gene encodes CDR1 SGHRS and CDR2 YFSETQ. The CDR3 contains 14 residues. The CDR3 DNA sequence: TGCGCCAGCAGCTTGGGGATCAGGGGCGGGGAGCTGTTTTTT. This gives the protein CASSLGIRGGELFF.